The entry below describes one T cell receptor beta chain. This clonotype was counted between two and nine times. Its cognate antigen has yet to be identified. Qualities for individual bases were not recorded, and no much larger clone is one base off. The data originate from a study of naive and memory T cell subsets (dated by TCRdb to about 2017). About the investigation overall: The figure summarizing these samples reported approximately ten blood donors, 7 tuberculin skin test biopsies and 3 saline control biopsies. As previously described, skin biopsies were taken from tuberculin skin test sites or from saline-injected control sites and processed for RNA extraction. PCR2 was typically run as a SYBR Green qPCR and stopped at a set threshold, although low-input samples could use end-point PCR of about 6 cycles instead.

V is reduced by 5 bases and J by 3 bases, leaving a spacing of 16 bases between them. Per the germline V gene (reference sequence), DFQATT is the CDR1 and SNEGSKA is the CDR2. The CDR3 starts with the cysteine, ends with the phenylalanine, and has 14 residues. Only CDR3 DNA is held: 42 bases, read in frame from base 1. The receptor library was made with UMI-ligation and nested PCR. The ligated cDNA was amplified in four rounds of PCR with nested alpha and beta constant region primers together with the SP2 primer. For the blood and skin samples, TCR RNA was reverse transcribed with SuperScript IV using primers for the alpha and beta constant regions. An oligonucleotide carrying the Illumina SP2 primer and a UMI was ligated to the 3' end of the cDNA by means of T4 RNA ligase 1. The 12-nucleotide UMI consisted of two random hexamers with an eight-base spacer between the hexamers to prevent hairpin formation. TCR alpha and beta chain libraries were processed separately from the second PCR onward, with dual indexing for multiplexing. After pooling, the indexed libraries were analyzed by capillary electrophoresis and sequenced on either an Illumina MiSeq or NextSeq. To boost base diversity and improve cluster recognition, PhiX DNA at roughly 4.5-8% was spiked into the libraries. Per the source publication's procedure: Demultiplexor took UMIs from read 2, joined the UMIs to the TCR sequence from read 1, and separated reads according to sample indices. V and J genes and V-J junctions were identified by Decombinator, which gave every TCR a five-part identifier that included V and J deletions. UMIs were used by Collapsinator to correct sequencing errors and PCR amplification heterogeneity, so that a UMI-based abundance was obtained for each TCR. CDR3Translator converted identifiers to nucleotide sequence, translated to amino acids, and extracted CDR3 regions using terminal motifs. Error-corrected counts of alpha and beta TCRs from blood and skin were compared after being normalized to the amount of input RNA. TCRdb took the public reads, trimmed them with fastp at Q25, ran MiXCR for clone calling and kept in-frame beta chains. A single entry per CDR3 protein holds the most common genes and DNA from its merged rows. TCRdb, not the original authors, processed these V and J calls. The table for this sample lists tens of thousands of distinct CDR3 sequences; approximately 10% of them were counted only once. The ten largest clones capture about 4.2% of the sample.

This sample's treatment or condition label indicates: skin biopsy from PPD injection site in Mantoux-positive individual. The study described a robust, sensitive protocol for amplifying, sequencing and analyzing TCRs, using 3' ligation of a UMI-containing oligonucleotide to TCR cDNA. Tuberculin skin test biopsies came from sites injected with PPD in individuals with a positive Mantoux test. Total RNA was used without cell sorting and was treated with RQ1 DNase before reverse transcription, with a target input of about 1 to 1,100 ng. Libraries were prepared from skin biopsies and whole blood to test how robust the pipeline was in samples where T cells are a minority population. General conclusions and limits of the study: The paper did not give details of skin biopsy collection and RNA processing, instead referencing earlier studies for those details. Both types of skin biopsy reportedly yielded TCR sequences, though far more TCRs came from tuberculin skin test sites. The higher numbers of TCRs at tuberculin skin test sites were interpreted as T cell infiltration of a delayed type IV hypersensitivity reaction. The RNA-based method was acknowledged to be potentially sensitive to changes in TCR transcripts with T cell activation and differentiation.

The source is an adult in good health. The chain was built from TRBV20-1 and TRBJ1-1, with the D gene uncertain. Sequenced here: skin, sampled from a tuberculin skin test site. CDR3 loop: CSAPPMISHTEAFF. Here is the DNA: TGCAGTGCTCCCCCCATGATTAGCCACACTGAAGCTTTCTTT.